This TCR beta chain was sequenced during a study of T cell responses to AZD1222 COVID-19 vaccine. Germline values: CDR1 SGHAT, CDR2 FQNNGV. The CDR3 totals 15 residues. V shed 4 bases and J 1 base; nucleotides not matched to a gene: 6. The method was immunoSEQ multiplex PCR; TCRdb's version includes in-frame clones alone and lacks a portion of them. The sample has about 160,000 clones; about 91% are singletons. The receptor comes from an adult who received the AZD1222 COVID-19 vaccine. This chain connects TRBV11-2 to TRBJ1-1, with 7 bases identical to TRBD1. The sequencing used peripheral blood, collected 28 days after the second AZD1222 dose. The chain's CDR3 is CASSYRQGGNTEAFF. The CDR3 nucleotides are TGTGCCAGCAGCTACAGACAGGGAGGGAACACTGAAGCTTTCTTT.